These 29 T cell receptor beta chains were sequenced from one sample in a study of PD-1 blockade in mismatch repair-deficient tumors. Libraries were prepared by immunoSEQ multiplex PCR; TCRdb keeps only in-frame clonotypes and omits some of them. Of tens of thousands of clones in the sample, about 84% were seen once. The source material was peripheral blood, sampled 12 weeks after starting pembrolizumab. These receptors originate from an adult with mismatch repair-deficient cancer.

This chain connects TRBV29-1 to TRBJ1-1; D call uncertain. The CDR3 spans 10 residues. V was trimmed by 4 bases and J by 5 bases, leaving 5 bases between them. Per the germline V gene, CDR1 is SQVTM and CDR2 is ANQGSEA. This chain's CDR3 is CSVGGTEAFF. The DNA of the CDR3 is TGCAGCGTTGGAGGGACTGAAGCTTTCTTT.

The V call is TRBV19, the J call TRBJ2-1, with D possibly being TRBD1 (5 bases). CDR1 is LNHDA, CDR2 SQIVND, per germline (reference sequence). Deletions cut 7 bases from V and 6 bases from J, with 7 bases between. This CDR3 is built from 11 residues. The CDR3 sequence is CASTGSNEQFF. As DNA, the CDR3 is TGTGCCAGTACAGGGTCCAATGAGCAGTTCTTC. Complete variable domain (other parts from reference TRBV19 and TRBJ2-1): DGGITQSPKYLFRKEGQNVTLSCEQNLNHDAMYWYRQDPGQGLRLIYYSQIVNDFQKGDIAEGYSVSREKKESFPLTVTSAQKNPTAFYLCASTGSNEQFFGPGTRLTVL.

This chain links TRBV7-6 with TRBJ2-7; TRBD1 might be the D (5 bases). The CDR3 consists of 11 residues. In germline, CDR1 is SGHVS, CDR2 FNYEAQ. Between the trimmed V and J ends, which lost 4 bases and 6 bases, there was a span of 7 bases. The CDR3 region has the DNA TGTGCCAGCAGCTCGGACACCGAGCAGTACTTC. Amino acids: CASSSDTEQYF.

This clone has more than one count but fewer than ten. The DNA for the CDR3 is TGTGCCAGCAGCCCCCGGGGGGCAGGGTACTACGAGCAGTACTTC. Encoded protein: CASSPRGAGYYEQYF. The rearrangement links TRBV5-6 to TRBJ2-7, with a weak D call TRBD2 (7 bases). This CDR3 region has 15 residues. The V end was cut by 4 bases, the J end by 3 bases, with 17 bases between. Germline CDR1 SGHDT, CDR2 YYEEEE. Combining the CDR3 with reference TRBV5-6 and TRBJ2-7 gives the whole variable domain DAGVTQSPTHLIKTRGQQVTLRCSPKSGHDTVSWYQQALGQGPQFIFQYYEEEERQRGNFPDRFSGHQFPNYSSELNVNALLLGDSALYLCASSPRGAGYYEQYFGPGTRLTVT.

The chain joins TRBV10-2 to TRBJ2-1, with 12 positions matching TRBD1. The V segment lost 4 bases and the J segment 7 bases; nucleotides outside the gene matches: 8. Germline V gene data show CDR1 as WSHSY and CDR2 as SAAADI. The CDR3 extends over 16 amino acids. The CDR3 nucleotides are TGCGCCAGCAGTGGCTGGGACAGGGGGCGAGGGAATGAGCAGTTCTTC. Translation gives CASSGWDRGRGNEQFF.

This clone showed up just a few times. The CDR3 sequence: CASSNKNTEAFF. CDR3 nucleotide sequence: TGTGCCAGTAGTAACAAGAACACTGAAGCTTTCTTT. The rearrangement joins TRBV19 to TRBJ1-1; D uncertain. The CDR3 loop spans 12 amino acids. The germline CDR1 and CDR2 sequences are LNHDA and SQIVND (reference sequence). The V gene lost 4 bases and the J gene lost 1 base, with 4 bases spanning the gap.

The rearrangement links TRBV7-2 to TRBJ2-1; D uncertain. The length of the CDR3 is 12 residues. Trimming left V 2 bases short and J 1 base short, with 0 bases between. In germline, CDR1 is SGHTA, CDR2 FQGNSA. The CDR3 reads CASSLSYNEQFF. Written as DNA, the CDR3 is TGTGCCAGCAGCTTATCCTACAATGAGCAGTTCTTC.

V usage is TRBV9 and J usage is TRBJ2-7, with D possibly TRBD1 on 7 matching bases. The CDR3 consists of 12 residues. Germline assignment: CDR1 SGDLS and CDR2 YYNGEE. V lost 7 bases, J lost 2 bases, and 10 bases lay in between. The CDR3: CASGGTAYEQYF. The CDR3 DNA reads TGTGCCAGCGGGGGGACAGCCTACGAGCAGTACTTC.

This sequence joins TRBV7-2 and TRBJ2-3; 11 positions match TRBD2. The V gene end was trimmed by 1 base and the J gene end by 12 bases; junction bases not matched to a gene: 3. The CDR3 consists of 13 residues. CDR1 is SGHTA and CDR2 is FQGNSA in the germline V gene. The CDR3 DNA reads TGTGCCAGCAGCTTAGGACTAGCGGGACCTCAGTATTTT. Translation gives CASSLGLAGPQYF.

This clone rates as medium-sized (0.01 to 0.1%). The CDR3 region has the DNA TGTGCCAGCAGCTTAGAACTAGCGGGAGACTACGAGCAGTACTTC. This translates into CASSLELAGDYEQYF. The gene calls are TRBV11-2 and TRBJ2-7; TRBD2 aligns across 11 bases. Germline trimming cut 0 bases from V and 3 bases from J; bases unmatched to any gene: 1. Looked up from germline, CDR1 is SGHAT and CDR2 is FQNNGV. The CDR3 contains 15 residues.

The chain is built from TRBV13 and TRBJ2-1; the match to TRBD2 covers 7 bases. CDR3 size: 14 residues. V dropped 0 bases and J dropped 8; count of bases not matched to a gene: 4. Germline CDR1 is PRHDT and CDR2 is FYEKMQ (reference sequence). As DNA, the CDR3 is TGTGCCAGCAGCTTAGGGCGGGAGTTCTATGAGCAGTTCTTC. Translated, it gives CASSLGREFYEQFF.

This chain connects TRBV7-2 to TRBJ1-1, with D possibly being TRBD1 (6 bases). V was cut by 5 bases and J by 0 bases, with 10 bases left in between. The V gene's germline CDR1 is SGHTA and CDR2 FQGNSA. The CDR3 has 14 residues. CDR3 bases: TGTGCCAGCAGCCCCAGGGACATGAACACTGAAGCTTTCTTT. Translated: CASSPRDMNTEAFF.

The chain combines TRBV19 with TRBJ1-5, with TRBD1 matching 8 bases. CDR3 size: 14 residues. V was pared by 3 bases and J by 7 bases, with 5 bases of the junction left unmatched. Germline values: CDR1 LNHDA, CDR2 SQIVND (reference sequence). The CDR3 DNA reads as TGTGCCAGTAGTATGTCAGGGGGCGGCCAGCCCCAGCATTTT. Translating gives CASSMSGGGQPQHF.

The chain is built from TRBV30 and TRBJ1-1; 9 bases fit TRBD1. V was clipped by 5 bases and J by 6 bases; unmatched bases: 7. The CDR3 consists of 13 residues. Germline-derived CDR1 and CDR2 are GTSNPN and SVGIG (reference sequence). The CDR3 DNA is TGTGCCTGGGGGACAGGGAAGAGCCCTGAAGCTTTCTTT. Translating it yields CAWGTGKSPEAFF.

The CDR3 bases are TGCAGCGTAGCCGGGACAGGGGGAGGCTACACCTTC. Protein sequence: CSVAGTGGGYTF. The V gene is TRBV29-1, the J gene TRBJ1-2; 11 bases fit TRBD1. CDR1 is SQVTM and CDR2 is ANQGSEA in the germline V gene. The CDR3 length is 12 residues. After removal of 6 bases from V and 8 bases from J, the junction contained 5 bases not matched to a gene.

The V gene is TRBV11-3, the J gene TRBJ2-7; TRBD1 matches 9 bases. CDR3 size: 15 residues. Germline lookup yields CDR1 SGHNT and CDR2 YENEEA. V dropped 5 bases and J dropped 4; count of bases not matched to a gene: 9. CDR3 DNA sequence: TGTGCCAGCAGCGTCTTACAGGGGGCGTCATACGAGCAGTACTTC. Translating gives CASSVLQGASYEQYF.

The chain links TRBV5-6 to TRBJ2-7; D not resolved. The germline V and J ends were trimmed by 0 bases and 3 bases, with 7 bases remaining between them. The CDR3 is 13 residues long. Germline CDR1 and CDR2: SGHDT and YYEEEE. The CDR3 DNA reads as TGTGCCAGCAGCTTGGACAGTTACTACGAGCAGTACTTC. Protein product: CASSLDSYYEQYF.

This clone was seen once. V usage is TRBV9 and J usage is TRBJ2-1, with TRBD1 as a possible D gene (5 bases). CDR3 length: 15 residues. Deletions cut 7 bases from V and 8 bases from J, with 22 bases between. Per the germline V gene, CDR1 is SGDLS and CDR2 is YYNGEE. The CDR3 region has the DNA TGTGCCAGCTCCCAAGGGGCTTATAGTTTCGATGAGCAGTTCTTC. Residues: CASSQGAYSFDEQFF.

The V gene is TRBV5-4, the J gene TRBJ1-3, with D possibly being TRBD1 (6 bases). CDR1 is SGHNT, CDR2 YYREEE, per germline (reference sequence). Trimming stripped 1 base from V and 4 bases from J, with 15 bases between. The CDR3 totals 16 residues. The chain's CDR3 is CASSLYLKGGGNTIYF. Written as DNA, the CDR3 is TGTGCCAGCAGCTTGTACCTCAAGGGGGGAGGAAACACCATATATTTT.

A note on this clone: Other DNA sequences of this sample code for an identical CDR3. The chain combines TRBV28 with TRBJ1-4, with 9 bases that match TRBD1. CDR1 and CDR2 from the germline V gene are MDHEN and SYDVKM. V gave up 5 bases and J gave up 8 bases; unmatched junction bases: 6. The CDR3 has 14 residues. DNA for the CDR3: TGTGCCAGCAGTCCGGGGACAGGGCGAGAAAAACTGTTTTTT. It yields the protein CASSPGTGREKLFF.

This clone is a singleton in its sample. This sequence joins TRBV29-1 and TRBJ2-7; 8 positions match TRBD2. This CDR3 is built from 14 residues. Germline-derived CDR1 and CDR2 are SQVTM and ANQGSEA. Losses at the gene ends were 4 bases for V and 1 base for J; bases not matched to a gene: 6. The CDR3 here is CSVARTSRSYEQYF. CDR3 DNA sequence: TGCAGCGTTGCCCGGACTAGCCGATCCTACGAGCAGTACTTC.

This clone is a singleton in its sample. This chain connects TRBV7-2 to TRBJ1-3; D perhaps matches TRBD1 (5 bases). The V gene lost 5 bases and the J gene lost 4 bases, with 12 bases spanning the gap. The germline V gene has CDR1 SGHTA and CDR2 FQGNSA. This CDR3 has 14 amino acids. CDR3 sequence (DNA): TGTGCCAGCAGCCTCCTGGGGGTAGGAAACACCATATATTTT. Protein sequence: CASSLLGVGNTIYF.

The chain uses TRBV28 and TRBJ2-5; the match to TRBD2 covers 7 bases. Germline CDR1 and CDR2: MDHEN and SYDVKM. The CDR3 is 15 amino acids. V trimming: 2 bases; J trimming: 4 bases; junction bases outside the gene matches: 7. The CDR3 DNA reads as TGTGCCAGCAGTTTACAGATGGGAGGGCTAGAGACCCAGTACTTC. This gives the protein CASSLQMGGLETQYF.

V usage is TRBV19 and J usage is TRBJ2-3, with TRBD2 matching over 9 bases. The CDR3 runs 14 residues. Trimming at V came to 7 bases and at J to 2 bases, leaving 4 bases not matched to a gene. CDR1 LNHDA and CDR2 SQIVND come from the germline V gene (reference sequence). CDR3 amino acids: CASMLAGVTDTQYF. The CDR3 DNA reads TGTGCCAGTATGTTAGCGGGAGTCACAGATACGCAGTATTTT.

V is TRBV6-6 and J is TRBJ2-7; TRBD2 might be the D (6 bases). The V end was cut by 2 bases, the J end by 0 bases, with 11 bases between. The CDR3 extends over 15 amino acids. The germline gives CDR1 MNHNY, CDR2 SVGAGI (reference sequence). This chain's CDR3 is CASSYARDSSYEQYF. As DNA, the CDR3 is TGTGCCAGCAGTTACGCCCGGGACTCCTCCTACGAGCAGTACTTC.

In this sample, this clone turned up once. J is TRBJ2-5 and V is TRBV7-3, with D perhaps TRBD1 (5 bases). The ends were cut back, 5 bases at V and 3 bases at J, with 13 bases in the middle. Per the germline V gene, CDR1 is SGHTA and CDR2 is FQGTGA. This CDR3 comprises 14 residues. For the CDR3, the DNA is TGTGCCAGCAGCCCATCAGGGTTAGAAGAGACCCAGTACTTC. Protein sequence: CASSPSGLEETQYF.

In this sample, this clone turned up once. The CDR3 reads CSVSAGGPYEQYF. The CDR3 DNA follows: TGCAGCGTTTCAGCGGGAGGGCCCTACGAGCAGTACTTC. The chain recombines TRBV29-1 with TRBJ2-7, with 10 bases lining up with TRBD2. The CDR3 runs 13 residues. The J segment lost 2 bases and the V segment lost 5 bases, leaving 3 bases of the junction unmatched. Germline V gene data show CDR1 as SQVTM and CDR2 as ANQGSEA.

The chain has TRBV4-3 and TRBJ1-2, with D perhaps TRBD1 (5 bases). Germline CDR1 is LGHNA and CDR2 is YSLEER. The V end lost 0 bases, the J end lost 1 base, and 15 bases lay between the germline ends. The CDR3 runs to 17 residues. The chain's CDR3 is CASSQDYLGTDNYGYTF. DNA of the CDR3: TGCGCCAGCAGCCAAGATTATCTAGGGACGGATAACTATGGCTACACCTTC.

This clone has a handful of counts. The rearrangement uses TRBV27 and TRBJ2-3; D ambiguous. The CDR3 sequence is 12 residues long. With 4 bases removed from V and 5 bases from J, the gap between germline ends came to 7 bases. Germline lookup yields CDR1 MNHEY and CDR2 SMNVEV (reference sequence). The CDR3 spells CASSSGRDTQYF. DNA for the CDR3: TGTGCCAGCAGTTCGGGTAGAGATACGCAGTATTTT.